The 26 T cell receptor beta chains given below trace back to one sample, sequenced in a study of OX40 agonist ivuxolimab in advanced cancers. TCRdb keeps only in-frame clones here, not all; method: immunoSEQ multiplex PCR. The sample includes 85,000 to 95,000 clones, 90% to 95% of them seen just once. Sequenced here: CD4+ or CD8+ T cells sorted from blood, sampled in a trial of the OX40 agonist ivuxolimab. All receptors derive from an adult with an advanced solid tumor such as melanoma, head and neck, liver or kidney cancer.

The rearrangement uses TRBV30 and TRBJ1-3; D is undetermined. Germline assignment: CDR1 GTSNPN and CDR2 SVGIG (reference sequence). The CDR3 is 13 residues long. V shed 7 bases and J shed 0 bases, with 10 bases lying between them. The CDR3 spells CAFQIISGNTIYF. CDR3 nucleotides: TGTGCCTTCCAAATAATCTCTGGAAACACCATATATTTT.

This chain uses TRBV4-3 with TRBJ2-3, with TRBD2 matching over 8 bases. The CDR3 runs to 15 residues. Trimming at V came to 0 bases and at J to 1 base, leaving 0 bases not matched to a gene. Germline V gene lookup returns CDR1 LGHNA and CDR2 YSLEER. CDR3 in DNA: TGCGCCAGCAGCCAAGACGGGGGGGGCACAGATACGCAGTATTTT. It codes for CASSQDGGGTDTQYF.

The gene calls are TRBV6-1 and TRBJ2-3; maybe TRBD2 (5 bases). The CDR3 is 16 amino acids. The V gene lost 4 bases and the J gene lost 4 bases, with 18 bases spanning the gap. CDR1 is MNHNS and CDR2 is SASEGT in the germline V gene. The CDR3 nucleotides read TGTGCCAGCAGTGCCTCCTTACTAGGTCCCCCAGATACGCAGTATTTT. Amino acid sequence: CASSASLLGPPDTQYF.

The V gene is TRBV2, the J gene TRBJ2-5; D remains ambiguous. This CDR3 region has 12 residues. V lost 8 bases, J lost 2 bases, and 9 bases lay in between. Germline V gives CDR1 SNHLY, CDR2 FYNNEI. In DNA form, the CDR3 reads TGTGCCAGCGGCGTCAGGCAAGAGACCCAGTACTTC. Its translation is CASGVRQETQYF. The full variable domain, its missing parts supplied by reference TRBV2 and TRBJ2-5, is EPEVTQTPSHQVTQMGQEVILRCVPISNHLYFYWYRQILGQKVEFLVSFYNNEISEKSEIFDDQFSVERPDGSNFTLKIRSTKLEDSAMYFCASGVRQETQYFGPGTRLLVL.

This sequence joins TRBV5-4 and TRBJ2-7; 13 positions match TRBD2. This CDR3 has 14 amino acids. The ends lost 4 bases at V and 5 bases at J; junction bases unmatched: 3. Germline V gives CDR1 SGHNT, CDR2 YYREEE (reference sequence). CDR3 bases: TGTGCCAGCAGCCGTGGGACTAGCGGGAACGAGCAGTACTTC. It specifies CASSRGTSGNEQYF.

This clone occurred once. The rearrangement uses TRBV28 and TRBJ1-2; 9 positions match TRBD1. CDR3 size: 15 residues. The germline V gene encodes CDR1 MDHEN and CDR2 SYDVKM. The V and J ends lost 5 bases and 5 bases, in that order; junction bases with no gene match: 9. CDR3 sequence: CASSNLGQGIYGYTF. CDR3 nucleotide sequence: TGTGCCAGCAGTAATTTGGGACAGGGCATTTATGGCTACACCTTC.

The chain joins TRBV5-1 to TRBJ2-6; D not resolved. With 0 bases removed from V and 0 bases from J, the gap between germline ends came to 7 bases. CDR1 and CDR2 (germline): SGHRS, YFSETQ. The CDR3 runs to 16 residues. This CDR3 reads CASSLGHSSGANVLTF. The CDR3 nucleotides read TGCGCCAGCAGCTTGGGACATAGCTCTGGGGCCAACGTCCTGACTTTC.

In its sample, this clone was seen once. The CDR3 bases are TGTGCCAGCAGTTTGGTGCTAAGGAATTCACCCCTCCACTTT. Protein sequence: CASSLVLRNSPLHF. The chain carries TRBV28 and TRBJ1-6, with unresolved D. V lost 3 bases and J lost 7, with 10 bases in between. Germline V CDR1 and CDR2: MDHEN, SYDVKM. The CDR3 has 14 amino acids.

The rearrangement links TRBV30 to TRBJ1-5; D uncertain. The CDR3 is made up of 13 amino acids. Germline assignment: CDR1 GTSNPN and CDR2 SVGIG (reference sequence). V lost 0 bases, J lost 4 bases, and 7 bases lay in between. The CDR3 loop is CAWSVNGNQPQHF. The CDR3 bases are TGTGCCTGGAGTGTGAATGGGAATCAGCCCCAGCATTTT.

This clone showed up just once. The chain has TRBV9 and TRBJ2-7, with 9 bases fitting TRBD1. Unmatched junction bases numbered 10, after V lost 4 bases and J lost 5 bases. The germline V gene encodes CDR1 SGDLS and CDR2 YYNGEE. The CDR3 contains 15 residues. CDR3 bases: TGTGCCAGCAGCCAGGGGGGACAGGGAGGCCACGAGCAGTACTTC. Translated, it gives CASSQGGQGGHEQYF. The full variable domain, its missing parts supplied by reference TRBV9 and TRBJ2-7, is DSGVTQTPKHLITATGQRVTLRCSPRSGDLSVYWYQQSLDQGLQFLIQYYNGEERAKGNILERFSAQQFPDLHSELNLSSLELGDSALYFCASSQGGQGGHEQYFGPGTRLTVT.

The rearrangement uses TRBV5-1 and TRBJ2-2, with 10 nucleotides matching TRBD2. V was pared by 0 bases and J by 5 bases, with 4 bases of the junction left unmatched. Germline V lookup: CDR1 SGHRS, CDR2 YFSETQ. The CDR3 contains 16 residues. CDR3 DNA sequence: TGCGCCAGCAGCTTGGCTAGCGGGAGTCGGACCGGGGAGCTGTTTTTT. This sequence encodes CASSLASGSRTGELFF.

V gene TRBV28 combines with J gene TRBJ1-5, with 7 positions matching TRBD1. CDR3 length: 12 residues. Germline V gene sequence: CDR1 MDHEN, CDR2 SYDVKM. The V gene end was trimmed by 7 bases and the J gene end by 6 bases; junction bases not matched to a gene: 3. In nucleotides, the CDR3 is TGTGCCAGCAAACAGGGGATTCAGCCCCAGCATTTT. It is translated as CASKQGIQPQHF. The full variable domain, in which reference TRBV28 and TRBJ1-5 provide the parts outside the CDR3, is DVKVTQSSRYLVKRTGEKVFLECVQDMDHENMFWYRQDPGLGLRLIYFSYDVKMKEKGDIPEGYSVSREKKERFSLILESASTNQTSMYLCASKQGIQPQHFGDGTRLSIL.

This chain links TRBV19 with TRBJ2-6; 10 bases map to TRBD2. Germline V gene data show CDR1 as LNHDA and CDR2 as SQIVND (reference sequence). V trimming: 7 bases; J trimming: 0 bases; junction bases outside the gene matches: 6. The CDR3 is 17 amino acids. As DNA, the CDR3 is TGTGCCAGTACCCGACTAGCGGGCCACTCTGGGGCCAACGTCCTGACTTTC. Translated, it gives CASTRLAGHSGANVLTF.

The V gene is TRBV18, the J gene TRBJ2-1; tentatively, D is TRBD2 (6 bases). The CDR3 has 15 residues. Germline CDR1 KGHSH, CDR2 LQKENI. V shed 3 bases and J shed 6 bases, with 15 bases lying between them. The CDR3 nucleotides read TGTGCCAGCTCACCCACGAATGGGAGGTCCAATGAGCAGTTCTTC. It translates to CASSPTNGRSNEQFF.

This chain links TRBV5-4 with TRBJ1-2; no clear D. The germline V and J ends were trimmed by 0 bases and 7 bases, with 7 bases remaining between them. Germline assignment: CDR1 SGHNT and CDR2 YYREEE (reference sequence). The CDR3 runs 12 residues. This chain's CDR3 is CASSLDGVGYTF. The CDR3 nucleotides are TGTGCCAGCAGCTTGGACGGGGTTGGCTACACCTTC.

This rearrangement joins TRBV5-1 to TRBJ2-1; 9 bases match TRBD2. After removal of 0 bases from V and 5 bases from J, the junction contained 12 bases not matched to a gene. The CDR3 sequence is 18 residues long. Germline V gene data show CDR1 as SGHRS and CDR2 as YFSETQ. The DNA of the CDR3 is TGCGCCAGCAGCTTGGTGGGCCGGCTAGCGGGATTTAACAATGAGCAGTTCTTC. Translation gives CASSLVGRLAGFNNEQFF.

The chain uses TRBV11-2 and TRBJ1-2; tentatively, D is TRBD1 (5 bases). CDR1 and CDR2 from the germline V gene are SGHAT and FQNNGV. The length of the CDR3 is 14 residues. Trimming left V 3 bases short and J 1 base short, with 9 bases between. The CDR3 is CASSFQGVNYGYTF. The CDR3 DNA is TGTGCCAGCAGCTTCCAGGGAGTTAACTATGGCTACACCTTC.

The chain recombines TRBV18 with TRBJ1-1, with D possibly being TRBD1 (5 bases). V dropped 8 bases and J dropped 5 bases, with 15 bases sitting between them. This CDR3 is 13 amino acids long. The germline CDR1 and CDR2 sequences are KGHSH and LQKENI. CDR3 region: CASQPPGVTEAFF. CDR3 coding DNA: TGTGCCAGCCAACCGCCGGGGGTAACTGAAGCTTTCTTT.

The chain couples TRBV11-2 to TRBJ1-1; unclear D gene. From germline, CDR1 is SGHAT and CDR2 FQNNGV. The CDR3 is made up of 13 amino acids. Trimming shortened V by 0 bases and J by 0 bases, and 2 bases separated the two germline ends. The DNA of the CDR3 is TGTGCCAGCAGCTTAGACCTGAACACTGAAGCTTTCTTT. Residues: CASSLDLNTEAFF.

In DNA form, the CDR3 reads TGCGCCAGCAGCTTGGATCCTGGCACAGATACGCAGTATTTT. Amino acid sequence: CASSLDPGTDTQYF. This chain uses TRBV5-1 with TRBJ2-3; D uncertain. This CDR3 is 14 amino acids long. Germline-derived CDR1 and CDR2 are SGHRS and YFSETQ. Trimming removed 0 bases at V and 1 base at J, with 6 bases between.

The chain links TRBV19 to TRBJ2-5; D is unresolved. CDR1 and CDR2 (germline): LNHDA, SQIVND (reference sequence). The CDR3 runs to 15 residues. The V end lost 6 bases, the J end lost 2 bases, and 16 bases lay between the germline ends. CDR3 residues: CASSQGGMAQETQYF. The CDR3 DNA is TGTGCCAGTAGCCAAGGCGGAATGGCGCAAGAGACCCAGTACTTC. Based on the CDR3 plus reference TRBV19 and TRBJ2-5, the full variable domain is DGGITQSPKYLFRKEGQNVTLSCEQNLNHDAMYWYRQDPGQGLRLIYYSQIVNDFQKGDIAEGYSVSREKKESFPLTVTSAQKNPTAFYLCASSQGGMAQETQYFGPGTRLLVL.

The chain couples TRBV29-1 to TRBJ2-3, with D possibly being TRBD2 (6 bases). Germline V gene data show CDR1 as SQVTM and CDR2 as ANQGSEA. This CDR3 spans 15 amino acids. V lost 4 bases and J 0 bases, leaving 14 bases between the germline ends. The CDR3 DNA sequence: TGCAGCGTTGCCCCGACTAGAATAAGCACAGATACGCAGTATTTT. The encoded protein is CSVAPTRISTDTQYF.

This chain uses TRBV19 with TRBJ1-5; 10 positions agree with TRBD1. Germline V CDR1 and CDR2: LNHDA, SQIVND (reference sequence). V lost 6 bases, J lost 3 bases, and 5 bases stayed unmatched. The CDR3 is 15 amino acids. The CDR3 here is CASRTTGGVNQPQHF. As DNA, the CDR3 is TGTGCCAGTAGGACGACAGGGGGCGTCAATCAGCCCCAGCATTTT. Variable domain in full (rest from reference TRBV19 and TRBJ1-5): DGGITQSPKYLFRKEGQNVTLSCEQNLNHDAMYWYRQDPGQGLRLIYYSQIVNDFQKGDIAEGYSVSREKKESFPLTVTSAQKNPTAFYLCASRTTGGVNQPQHFGDGTRLSIL.

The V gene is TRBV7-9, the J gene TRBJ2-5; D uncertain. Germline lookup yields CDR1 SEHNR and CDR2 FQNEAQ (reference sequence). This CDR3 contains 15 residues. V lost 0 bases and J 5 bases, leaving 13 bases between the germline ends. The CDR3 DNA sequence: TGTGCCAGCAGCTTAGCCTCCTCAATCGGGGAGACCCAGTACTTC. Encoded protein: CASSLASSIGETQYF.

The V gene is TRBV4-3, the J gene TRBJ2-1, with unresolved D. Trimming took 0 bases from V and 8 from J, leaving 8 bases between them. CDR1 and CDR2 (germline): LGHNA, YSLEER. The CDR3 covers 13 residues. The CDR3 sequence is CASSQDLPHEQFF. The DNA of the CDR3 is TGCGCCAGCAGCCAAGATCTCCCCCATGAGCAGTTCTTC.

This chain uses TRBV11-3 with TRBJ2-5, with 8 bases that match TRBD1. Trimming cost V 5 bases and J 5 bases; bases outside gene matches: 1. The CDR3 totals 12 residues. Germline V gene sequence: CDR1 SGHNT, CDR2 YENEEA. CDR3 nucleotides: TGTGCCAGCAGCCGGGACAGGGAGACCCAGTACTTC. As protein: CASSRDRETQYF.